Shown below are 22 T cell receptor beta chains from a single sample sequenced in a study of blood T cell repertoires in COVID-19 (dated by TCRdb to between 2020 and 2021). The receptor library was made with the immunoSEQ multiplex PCR assay. The table comes from immuneACCESS by way of TCRdb, which keeps in-frame sequences with V and J called. Part of the clones is missing from these tables; in studies checked, under half for an unresolved V gene and the rest for unknown reasons. The sample yields hundreds of thousands of clones; around 85% were counted once. 3% to 4.5% of the sample belongs to the ten largest clones. The material sequenced was peripheral blood. The receptor source for this set is a woman aged 18-30 years with acute or convalescent COVID-19.

V is TRBV24-1 and J is TRBJ2-3, with 7 bases lining up with TRBD1. Per the germline V gene, CDR1 is KGHDR and CDR2 is SFDVKD. The CDR3 totals 15 residues. J gave up 1 base and V 4 bases, and 4 bases lay outside the gene matches. The chain's CDR3 is CATSDHGQGTDTQYF. The DNA of the CDR3 is TGTGCCACCAGTGACCACGGACAGGGCACAGATACGCAGTATTTT.

The V call is TRBV3-1 (or the pseudogene TRBV3-2), the J call TRBJ1-6, with 9 bases identical to TRBD1. The V gene end was trimmed by 6 bases and the J gene end by 6 bases; junction bases not matched to a gene: 12. Per germline, CDR1 LGHDT and CDR2 YNNKEL (reference sequence). The CDR3 totals 17 residues. The CDR3, as DNA: TGTGCCAGCAGTCCCCTTACAGGGGGCGCGGGTAATTCACCCCTCCACTTT. This codes for CASSPLTGGAGNSPLHF.

The V call is TRBV5-6, the J call TRBJ1-1; D may be TRBD1 (5 bases). Germline V gene sequence: CDR1 SGHDT, CDR2 YYEEEE. V was trimmed by 3 bases and J by 3 bases, leaving 18 bases between them. This CDR3 contains 16 residues. DNA for the CDR3: TGTGCCAGCAGCTCCCTACTAGACGGGGGGGACACTGAAGCTTTCTTT. Its protein is CASSSLLDGGDTEAFF.

J is TRBJ2-2 and V is TRBV10-3, with 9 bases fitting TRBD2. Germline V lookup: CDR1 ENHRY, CDR2 SYGVKD. J lost 6 bases, V lost 3 bases, and 8 bases had no gene match. The CDR3 spans 16 residues. Here the CDR3 DNA reads TGTGCCATCAGTGATCCAGCGGGAGGAATATCCGGGGAGCTGTTTTTT. Translated, it gives CAISDPAGGISGELFF.

The rearrangement links TRBV5-6 to TRBJ2-7, with 8 bases identical to TRBD1. Losses at the gene ends were 2 bases for V and 2 bases for J; bases not matched to a gene: 6. CDR3 size: 15 residues. Germline loops: CDR1 SGHDT, CDR2 YYEEEE. This CDR3 reads CASSFVQGDPYEQYF. In nucleotides, the CDR3 is TGTGCCAGCAGCTTCGTACAGGGGGATCCCTACGAGCAGTACTTC. The full variable domain, rest sourced from reference TRBV5-6 and TRBJ2-7, is DAGVTQSPTHLIKTRGQQVTLRCSPKSGHDTVSWYQQALGQGPQFIFQYYEEEERQRGNFPDRFSGHQFPNYSSELNVNALLLGDSALYLCASSFVQGDPYEQYFGPGTRLTVT.

This chain links TRBV7-9 with TRBJ2-5; the match to TRBD2 covers 11 bases. Germline CDR1 and CDR2: SEHNR and FQNEAQ (reference sequence). CDR3 length equals 18 residues. The junction had 18 bases not matched to a gene; V was cut back by 10 bases and J by 2 bases. The CDR3 nucleotides read TGTGCCACTGAACGGTCGGGGACTAGCGGAACACCTCAAGAGACCCAGTACTTC. Protein sequence: CATERSGTSGTPQETQYF. The full variable domain, rest sourced from reference TRBV7-9 and TRBJ2-5, is DTGVSQNPRHKITKRGQNVTFRCDPISEHNRLYWYRQTLGQGPEFLTYFQNEAQLEKSRLLSDRFSAERPKGSFSTLEIQRTEQGDSAMYLCATERSGTSGTPQETQYFGPGTRLLVL.

Concerning this clone: Other DNA sequences of this sample code for an identical CDR3. This chain joins TRBV27 and TRBJ2-1; 11 bases line up with TRBD2. There are 16 residues in the CDR3. The V gene end was trimmed by 3 bases and the J gene end by 3 bases; junction bases not matched to a gene: 4. The germline CDR1 and CDR2 sequences are MNHEY and SMNVEV (reference sequence). CDR3 in amino acids: CASSLRLAGGYNEQFF. The CDR3 DNA is TGTGCCAGCAGTTTGAGGCTAGCGGGGGGCTACAATGAGCAGTTCTTC.

The chain combines TRBV7-8 with TRBJ1-1; D is perhaps TRBD1 (6 bases). V gave up 5 bases and J gave up 1 base, with 17 bases separating them. Germline lookup yields CDR1 SGHVS and CDR2 FQNEAQ. The CDR3 length is 16 residues. The CDR3 loop is CASSGGWGQKNTEAFF. CDR3 nucleotides: TGTGCCAGCAGCGGCGGCTGGGGACAAAAGAACACTGAAGCTTTCTTT.

The V gene is TRBV7-2, the J gene TRBJ1-5; D is unresolved. This CDR3 has 13 residues. Germline CDR1 SGHTA, CDR2 FQGNSA. V was trimmed by 3 bases and J by 7 bases, leaving 10 bases between them. The CDR3 nucleotides read TGTGCCAGCAGCTTTTCCAGTTTACAGCCCCAGCATTTT. Translated, it gives CASSFSSLQPQHF.

This clone was seen just once. This rearrangement joins TRBV5-4 to TRBJ2-1, with D possibly matching TRBD2 (6 bases). The CDR3 is 17 amino acids. The germline gives CDR1 SGHNT, CDR2 YYREEE (reference sequence). Trimming left V 4 bases short and J 0 bases short, with 17 bases between. CDR3 residues: CASSGGSSRSSYNEQFF. CDR3 nucleotide sequence: TGTGCCAGCAGCGGAGGGTCCTCCAGAAGCTCCTACAATGAGCAGTTCTTC.

This clone was counted between two and nine times. V is TRBV5-1 and J is TRBJ1-2; 10 bases map to TRBD1. The CDR3 loop spans 14 amino acids. Trimming cost V 3 bases and J 13 bases; bases outside gene matches: 12. Germline V gene sequence: CDR1 SGHRS, CDR2 YFSETQ. The CDR3 DNA sequence: TGCGCCAGCAGCTCGGCAACGGGACAGGGGTTCTCCACCTTC. This sequence encodes CASSSATGQGFSTF.

This clone appeared a single time. V and J are TRBV7-9 and TRBJ2-7, with 7 bases identical to TRBD2. V lost 1 base and J lost 7; bases outside the gene matches: 4. This CDR3 has 13 residues. CDR1 is SEHNR, CDR2 FQNEAQ, per germline (reference sequence). CDR3: CASSLVSGGEQYF. The CDR3 coding sequence is TGTGCCAGCAGCTTAGTCTCGGGAGGAGAGCAGTACTTC.

Only a few counts were recorded for this clone. V gene TRBV30 combines with J gene TRBJ1-2, with D possibly TRBD1 on 6 matching bases. The CDR3 runs 13 residues. CDR1 and CDR2 (germline): GTSNPN, SVGIG (reference sequence). Deletions cut 0 bases from V and 5 bases from J, with 10 bases between. The CDR3 protein is CAWSVDGQYGYTF. Written as DNA, the CDR3 is TGTGCCTGGAGTGTTGATGGACAGTATGGCTACACCTTC. The complete variable domain, with remaining parts taken from reference TRBV30 and TRBJ1-2, reads SQTIHQWPATLVQPVGSPLSLECTVEGTSNPNLYWYRQAAGRGLQLLFYSVGIGQISSEVPQNLSASRPQDRQFILSSKKLLLSDSGFYLCAWSVDGQYGYTFGSGTRLTVV.

The chain recombines TRBV10-3 with TRBJ1-1; weak D call: TRBD1 (5 bases). The CDR3 has 12 amino acids. V was clipped by 5 bases and J by 1 base, with 5 bases between them. Germline V lookup: CDR1 ENHRY, CDR2 SYGVKD. For the CDR3, the DNA is TGTGCCATCAGTACAGGGAACACTGAAGCTTTCTTT. This codes for CAISTGNTEAFF.

The V gene is TRBV19, the J gene TRBJ2-1; D unresolved. The CDR3 has 12 amino acids. Germline values: CDR1 LNHDA, CDR2 SQIVND (reference sequence). Trimming removed 3 bases at V and 8 bases at J, with 8 bases between. The CDR3, as DNA: TGTGCCAGTAGTATGGTATTAGATGAGCAGTTCTTC. This codes for CASSMVLDEQFF.

Turning to this clone: Other DNA sequences in this specimen translate into the identical CDR3. The V and J genes are TRBV28 and TRBJ1-2; no clear D gene. The V end lost 2 bases, the J end lost 8 bases, and 9 bases lay between the germline ends. The CDR3 runs 12 residues. CDR1 and CDR2 from the germline V gene are MDHEN and SYDVKM. The DNA for the CDR3 is TGTGCCAGCAGTTTAGCGGGGAAGGGCTACACCTTC. Its protein product is CASSLAGKGYTF.

The rearrangement joins TRBV2 to TRBJ2-1, with D maybe TRBD1 (6 bases). The CDR3 is 12 residues long. Deletions cut 8 bases from V and 8 bases from J, with 13 bases between. Germline V gene sequence: CDR1 SNHLY, CDR2 FYNNEI. DNA for the CDR3: TGTGCCAGCCCTACGGACAGTGATGAGCAGTTCTTC. Its translation is CASPTDSDEQFF.

The V and J genes are TRBV5-5 and TRBJ1-5; 7 bases line up with TRBD1. The CDR3 consists of 15 residues. Germline lookup yields CDR1 SGHKS and CDR2 YYEKEE (reference sequence). Germline trimming cut 1 base from V and 5 bases from J; bases unmatched to any gene: 6. The CDR3 nucleotides read TGTGCCAGCAGCTTGTTTGGCCAGGGGGATCAGCCCCAGCATTTT. Amino acid sequence: CASSLFGQGDQPQHF.

There are a few counts of this clone. The gene calls are TRBV28 and TRBJ1-1; D unresolved. Looked up from germline, CDR1 is MDHEN and CDR2 is SYDVKM. Deletions cut 2 bases from V and 5 bases from J, with 12 bases between. CDR3 size: 14 residues. CDR3 region: CASSLRRSVTEAFF. DNA for the CDR3: TGTGCCAGCAGTTTACGCAGGTCGGTTACTGAAGCTTTCTTT.

The chain joins TRBV18 to TRBJ2-7; a possible D gene is TRBD1 (6 bases). V gave up 2 bases and J gave up 5 bases, with 13 bases separating them. The CDR3 runs 14 residues. Germline CDR1 and CDR2: KGHSH and LQKENI. CDR3 bases: TGTGCCAGCTCACCATGGACAGCTCTCCACGAGCAGTACTTC. Protein: CASSPWTALHEQYF. The complete variable domain, with remaining parts taken from reference TRBV18 and TRBJ2-7, reads NAGVMQNPRHLVRRRGQEARLRCSPMKGHSHVYWYRQLPEEGLKFMVYLQKENIIDESGMPKERFSAEFPKEGPSILRIQQVVRGDSAAYFCASSPWTALHEQYFGPGTRLTVT.

This chain uses TRBV19 with TRBJ1-5, with a weak D call TRBD1 (5 bases). Per the germline V gene, CDR1 is LNHDA and CDR2 is SQIVND (reference sequence). V was shortened by 5 bases and J by 1 base, with 18 bases between the two germline ends. CDR3 size: 17 residues. The CDR3 is CASSGALGLWSNQPQHF. As DNA, the CDR3 is TGTGCCAGTAGTGGGGCATTGGGCTTGTGGAGCAATCAGCCCCAGCATTTT.

The chain uses TRBV11-2 and TRBJ1-1; D ambiguous. V lost 2 bases and J 10 bases, leaving 8 bases between the germline ends. Germline assignment: CDR1 SGHAT and CDR2 FQNNGV. The CDR3 has 11 residues. The CDR3 is CASSLPARAFF. In DNA, the CDR3 is TGTGCCAGCAGCTTACCCGCCAGAGCTTTCTTT.